This T cell receptor (beta chain) is drawn from a study of response to subunit inactivated influenza vaccine. Study results and limitations: The authors suggested that every seasonal influenza vaccination recruits few new T cells.

Deletions cut 5 bases from V and 6 bases from J, with 10 bases between. Germline V gene lookup returns CDR1 LGHNT and CDR2 FRNRAP. The CDR3 extends over 12 amino acids. Of note for this clonotype: Its antigen is unidentified.

MiXCR, run by TCRdb on the RT-PCR reads, gives a single entry per CDR3 protein. The table includes about 190,000 distinct CDR3 sequences, around an eighth detected once. The TCR sequence derives from a man aged 50 or older who received an inactivated influenza vaccine. The sequencing used CD8+ T cells sorted from PBMCs, collected about 5 days after vaccination. The rearrangement joins TRBV12-5 to TRBJ1-1; no firm D call. The CDR3 coding sequence is TGTGCTAGTGGTAAGGATAGCTCTGAAGCTTTCTTT. Protein product: CASGKDSSEAFF.